This passage covers 8 T cell receptor beta chains from one sample sequenced in a study of brain T cells in children with intractable seizures. The table came from immunoSEQ multiplex PCR; TCRdb's copy has only in-frame clones and leaves some out. Here the sample spans under 4,000 clones, around 69% being singletons. Sequencing was limited to surgery cases with top T cell transcript signatures in brain tissue. The specimen was resected brain tissue, collected at surgery. The origin of the receptors is a girl aged 2 to 9 with Rasmussen encephalitis and intractable seizures.

This clone came up once. The J gene is TRBJ1-1, the V gene TRBV12-3 or TRBV12-4; no clear D. The CDR3 extends over 12 amino acids. V was pared by 3 bases and J by 4 bases, with 6 bases between. CDR3 residues: CASSFFSTEAFF. The DNA of the CDR3 is TGTGCCAGCAGTTTTTTTAGCACTGAAGCTTTCTTT.

The chain couples TRBV28 to TRBJ1-4; 7 nucleotides line up with TRBD1. The CDR3 covers 14 residues. Germline CDR1 and CDR2: MDHEN and SYDVKM. The V segment lost 5 bases and the J segment 9 bases; nucleotides outside the gene matches: 9. The CDR3 sequence: CASSPRQGTKKLFF. The CDR3 bases are TGTGCCAGCAGTCCGCGACAGGGAACTAAAAAACTGTTTTTT. The full variable domain, in which reference TRBV28 and TRBJ1-4 provide the parts outside the CDR3, is DVKVTQSSRYLVKRTGEKVFLECVQDMDHENMFWYRQDPGLGLRLIYFSYDVKMKEKGDIPEGYSVSREKKERFSLILESASTNQTSMYLCASSPRQGTKKLFFGSGTQLSVL.

The J gene is TRBJ2-5, the V gene TRBV7-8; D gene unclear. The germline V and J ends were trimmed by 5 bases and 4 bases, with 8 bases remaining between them. CDR3 size: 12 residues. Germline CDR1 and CDR2: SGHVS and FQNEAQ. Here the CDR3 DNA reads TGTGCCAGCAGCCACCAAGTAGAGACCCAGTACTTC. This translates into CASSHQVETQYF.

The rearrangement links TRBV7-9 to TRBJ1-2, with 10 bases identical to TRBD1. Losses at the gene ends were 1 base for V and 2 bases for J; bases not matched to a gene: 10. Germline-derived CDR1 and CDR2 are SEHNR and FQNEAQ (reference sequence). The CDR3 is 18 amino acids. CDR3 nucleotide sequence: TGTGCCAGCAGCTTAGAGGGACGGGGACAGGGGTGGAACTATGGCTACACCTTC. Translation: CASSLEGRGQGWNYGYTF.

The chain uses TRBV10-3 and TRBJ1-5; D gene ambiguous. CDR1 ENHRY and CDR2 SYGVKD come from the germline V gene. V was cut by 3 bases and J by 3 bases, with 9 bases left in between. The CDR3 is 14 residues long. CDR3 residues: CAISDPGLNQPQHF. For the CDR3, the DNA is TGTGCCATCAGTGACCCCGGACTCAATCAGCCCCAGCATTTT.

This chain links TRBV4-1 with TRBJ2-3; TRBD2 matches 11 bases. The junction had 4 bases not matched to a gene; V was cut back by 4 bases and J by 4 bases. This CDR3 has 15 residues. Germline V lookup: CDR1 MGHRA, CDR2 YSYEKL. CDR3 in amino acids: CASSPSGRPPDTQYF. The CDR3 nucleotides are TGCGCCAGCAGCCCTAGCGGGAGGCCCCCAGATACGCAGTATTTT.

This clone has just one count. V and J are TRBV9 and TRBJ2-2; 7 bases agree with TRBD2. The CDR3 covers 16 residues. Trimming cost V 0 bases and J 2 bases; bases outside gene matches: 4. From germline, CDR1 is SGDLS and CDR2 YYNGEE. The CDR3 protein is CASSVASGANTGELFF. The DNA of the CDR3 is TGTGCCAGCAGCGTAGCCAGCGGGGCTAACACCGGGGAGCTGTTTTTT.

This chain links TRBV6-5 with TRBJ2-7; 9 positions agree with TRBD1. Trimming at V came to 9 bases and at J to 1 base, leaving 4 bases not matched to a gene. The CDR3 has 13 residues. Germline V gene sequence: CDR1 MNHEY, CDR2 SVGAGI. CDR3 nucleotide sequence: TGTGCCAGTCGGGACAGGGCGTCCTACGAGCAGTACTTC. It yields the protein CASRDRASYEQYF.